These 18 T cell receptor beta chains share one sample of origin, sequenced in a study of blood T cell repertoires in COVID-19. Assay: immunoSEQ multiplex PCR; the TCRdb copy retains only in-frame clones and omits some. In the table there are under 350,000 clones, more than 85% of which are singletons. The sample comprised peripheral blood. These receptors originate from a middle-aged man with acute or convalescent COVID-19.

CDR3 loop: CASSSPAGGRETGELFF. As DNA, the CDR3 is TGTGCCAGCAGCTCTCCCGCGGGGGGGCGAGAAACCGGGGAGCTGTTTTTT. V is TRBV5-4 and J is TRBJ2-2, with 9 bases fitting TRBD2. Trimming at V came to 3 bases and at J to 5 bases, leaving 11 bases not matched to a gene. CDR1 is SGHNT, CDR2 YYREEE, per germline (reference sequence). The CDR3 has 17 amino acids.

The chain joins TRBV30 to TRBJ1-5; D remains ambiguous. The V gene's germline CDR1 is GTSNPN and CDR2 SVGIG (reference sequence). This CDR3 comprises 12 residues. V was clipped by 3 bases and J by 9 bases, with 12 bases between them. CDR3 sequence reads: CAWRSFTGPQHF. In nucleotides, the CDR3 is TGTGCCTGGAGATCCTTTACGGGGCCCCAGCATTTT.

The CDR3 region has the DNA TGTGCCAGTATTCAAGGGGAGGGCCCGGGCTACACCTTC. Protein: CASIQGEGPGYTF. This sequence joins TRBV19 and TRBJ1-2; D is perhaps TRBD1 (5 bases). CDR1 and CDR2 from the germline V gene are LNHDA and SQIVND (reference sequence). The CDR3 consists of 13 residues. With 7 bases removed from V and 8 bases from J, the gap between germline ends came to 17 bases.

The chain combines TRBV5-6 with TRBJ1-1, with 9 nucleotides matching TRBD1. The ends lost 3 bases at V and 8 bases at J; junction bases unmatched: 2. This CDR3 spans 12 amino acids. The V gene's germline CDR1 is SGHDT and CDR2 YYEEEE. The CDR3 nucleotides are TGTGCCAGCAGCTGGGGGACAGGGGAAGCTTTCTTT. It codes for CASSWGTGEAFF.

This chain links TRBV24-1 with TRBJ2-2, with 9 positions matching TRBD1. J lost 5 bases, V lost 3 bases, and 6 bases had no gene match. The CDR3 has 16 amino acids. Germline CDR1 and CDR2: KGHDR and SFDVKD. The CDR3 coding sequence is TGTGCCACCAGTGATCCTCGGACAGGGGTAACCGGGGAGCTGTTTTTT. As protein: CATSDPRTGVTGELFF.

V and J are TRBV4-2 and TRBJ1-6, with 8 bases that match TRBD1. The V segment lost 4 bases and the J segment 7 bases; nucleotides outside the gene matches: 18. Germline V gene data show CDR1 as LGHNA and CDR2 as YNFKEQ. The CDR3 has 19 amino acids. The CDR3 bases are TGTGCCAGCAGCCGAAATCCGGGACAGGCAAGCGAACCGAATTCACCCCTCCACTTT. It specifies CASSRNPGQASEPNSPLHF.

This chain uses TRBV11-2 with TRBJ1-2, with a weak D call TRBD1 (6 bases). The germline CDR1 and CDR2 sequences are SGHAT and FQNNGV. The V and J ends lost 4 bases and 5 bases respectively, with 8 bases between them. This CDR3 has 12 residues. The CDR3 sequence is CASSYTGYGYTF. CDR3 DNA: TGTGCCAGCAGCTATACAGGGTATGGCTACACCTTC.

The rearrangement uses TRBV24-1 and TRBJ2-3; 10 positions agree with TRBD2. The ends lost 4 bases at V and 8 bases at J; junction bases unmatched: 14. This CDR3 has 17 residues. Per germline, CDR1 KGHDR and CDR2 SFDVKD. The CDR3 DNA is TGTGCCACCAGTGACCCGGGGAGCGGGGGGGCTCCAGGTACGCAGTATTTT. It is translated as CATSDPGSGGAPGTQYF.

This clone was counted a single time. The CDR3 nucleotides read TGTGCCAGCAGCTTGGTCTCCGGGAGTCACACCGGGGAGCTGTTTTTT. It yields the protein CASSLVSGSHTGELFF. The J gene is TRBJ2-2, the V gene TRBV5-8, with a tentative D call TRBD2 (6 bases). From germline, CDR1 is SGHTS and CDR2 YDEGEE. This CDR3 spans 16 amino acids. Between the trimmed V and J ends, which lost 0 bases and 3 bases, there was a span of 12 bases.

CDR3 coding DNA: TGTGCCAGCAGTGAAGGGGCAGGGAACCCCTACGAGCAGTACTTC. Protein: CASSEGAGNPYEQYF. The rearrangement joins TRBV6-1 to TRBJ2-7, with D possibly being TRBD1 (5 bases). From germline, CDR1 is MNHNS and CDR2 SASEGT. Trimming left V 1 base short and J 2 bases short, with 12 bases between. The CDR3 totals 15 residues.

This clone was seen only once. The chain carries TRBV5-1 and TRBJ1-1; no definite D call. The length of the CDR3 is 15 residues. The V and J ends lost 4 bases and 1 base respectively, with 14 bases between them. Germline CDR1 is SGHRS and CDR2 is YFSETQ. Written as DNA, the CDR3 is TGCGCCAGCAGCCCTAGCGTGCAGCCGAACACTGAAGCTTTCTTT. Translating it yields CASSPSVQPNTEAFF.

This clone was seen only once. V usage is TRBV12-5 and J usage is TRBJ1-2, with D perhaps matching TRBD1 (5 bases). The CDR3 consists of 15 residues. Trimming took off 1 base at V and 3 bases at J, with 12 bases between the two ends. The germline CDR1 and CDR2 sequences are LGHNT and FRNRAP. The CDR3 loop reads CASGLGVGGDYGYTF. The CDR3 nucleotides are TGTGCTAGTGGTTTGGGGGTCGGAGGGGACTATGGCTACACCTTC.

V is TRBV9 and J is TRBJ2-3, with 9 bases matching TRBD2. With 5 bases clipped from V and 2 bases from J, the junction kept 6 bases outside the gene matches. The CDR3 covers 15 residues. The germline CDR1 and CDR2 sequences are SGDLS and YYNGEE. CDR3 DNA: TGTGCCAGCAGTCGACTAGCGGAATTCACAGATACGCAGTATTTT. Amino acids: CASSRLAEFTDTQYF.

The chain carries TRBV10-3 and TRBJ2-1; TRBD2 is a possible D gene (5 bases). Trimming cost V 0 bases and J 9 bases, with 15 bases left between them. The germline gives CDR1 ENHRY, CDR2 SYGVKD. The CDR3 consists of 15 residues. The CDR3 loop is CAISESAGYRGEQFF. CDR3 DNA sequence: TGTGCCATCAGTGAGTCTGCGGGCTATCGGGGTGAGCAGTTCTTC.

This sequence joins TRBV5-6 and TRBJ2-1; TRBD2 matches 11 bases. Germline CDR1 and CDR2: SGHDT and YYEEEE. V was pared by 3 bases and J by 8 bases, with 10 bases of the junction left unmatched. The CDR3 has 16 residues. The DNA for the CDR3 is TGTGCCAGCAGCTCGAATATGGGACTAGCGGTATATGAGCAGTTCTTC. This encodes CASSSNMGLAVYEQFF. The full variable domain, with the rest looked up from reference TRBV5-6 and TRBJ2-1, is DAGVTQSPTHLIKTRGQQVTLRCSPKSGHDTVSWYQQALGQGPQFIFQYYEEEERQRGNFPDRFSGHQFPNYSSELNVNALLLGDSALYLCASSSNMGLAVYEQFFGPGTRLTVL.

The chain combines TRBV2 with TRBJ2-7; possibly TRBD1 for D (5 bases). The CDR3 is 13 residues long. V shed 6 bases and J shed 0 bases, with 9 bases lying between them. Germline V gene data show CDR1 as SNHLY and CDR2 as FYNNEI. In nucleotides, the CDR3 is TGTGCCAGCAGGGACGACAGCTCCTACGAGCAGTACTTC. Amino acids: CASRDDSSYEQYF.

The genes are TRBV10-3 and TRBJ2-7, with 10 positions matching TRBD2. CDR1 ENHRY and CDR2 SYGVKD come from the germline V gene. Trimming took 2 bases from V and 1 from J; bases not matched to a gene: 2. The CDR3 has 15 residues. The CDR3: CAISEQAGGSYEQYF. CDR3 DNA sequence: TGTGCCATCAGTGAGCAAGCGGGGGGGTCCTACGAGCAGTACTTC.

CDR3 in amino acids: CASREDGYTF. CDR3 nucleotide sequence: TGTGCCAGCAGAGAGGATGGCTACACCTTC. The chain is built from TRBV2 and TRBJ1-2; D call uncertain. Trimming pared 6 bases from V and 6 bases from J, leaving 5 bases between. The germline V gene has CDR1 SNHLY and CDR2 FYNNEI. This CDR3 has 10 residues.